A single T cell receptor beta chain is shown here with its context. Assay used: immunoSEQ multiplex PCR; TCRdb lists only in-frame clones, some missing. The repertoire has under 150,000 clones, around 84% of them found once; the top ten carry approximately 8.1%. This sample was taken from a study of blood T cell repertoires in COVID-19. The source is a woman in her forties with acute or convalescent COVID-19. Sample: peripheral blood.

CDR3 in DNA: TGTGCCAGCATGTACGATTCAGGGCGCGAGACCCAGTACTTC. As protein: CASMYDSGRETQYF. The rearrangement links TRBV6-5 to TRBJ2-5, with a tentative D call TRBD1 (5 bases). This CDR3 contains 14 residues. V was shortened by 7 bases and J by 5 bases, with 17 bases between the two germline ends. Germline V CDR1 and CDR2: MNHEY, SVGAGI.